This T cell receptor (beta chain) was captured in a study of shared clonotypes between healthy human individuals. Study-level results: What naive subsets generally showed was a larger estimated richness than memory subsets showed.

Each sorted subset replicate got 200 ng genomic DNA, approximately 27,000 genomes. In the original processing: ImmunoSEQ output lacked quality scores and full-length reads, limiting matched filtering. Clones were sequenced by immunoSEQ multiplex PCR, and TCRdb holds only the in-frame ones, with some missing. V and J calls and clone size are those listed in that table; D and trimming were worked out from the DNA. The data show millions of clones, with around 94% seen just once and around 0.14% held by the top ten. With respect to this clone: Its antigen is still unknown.

Sequenced: naive CD4+ T cells sorted from blood. Subset defined: CD45RA+ positively selected. The sequence was obtained from a man between 18 and 29 years old in good health.

CDR3 nucleotide sequence: TGTGCCAGCAGCAGGGTGGGTGTAGGAGCTTTCTTT. It specifies CASSRVGVGAFF. The rearrangement links TRBV6-5 to TRBJ1-1; D is perhaps TRBD1 (5 bases). V was clipped by 6 bases and J by 10 bases, with 15 bases between them. Germline CDR1 is MNHEY and CDR2 is SVGAGI. The CDR3 length is 12 residues.